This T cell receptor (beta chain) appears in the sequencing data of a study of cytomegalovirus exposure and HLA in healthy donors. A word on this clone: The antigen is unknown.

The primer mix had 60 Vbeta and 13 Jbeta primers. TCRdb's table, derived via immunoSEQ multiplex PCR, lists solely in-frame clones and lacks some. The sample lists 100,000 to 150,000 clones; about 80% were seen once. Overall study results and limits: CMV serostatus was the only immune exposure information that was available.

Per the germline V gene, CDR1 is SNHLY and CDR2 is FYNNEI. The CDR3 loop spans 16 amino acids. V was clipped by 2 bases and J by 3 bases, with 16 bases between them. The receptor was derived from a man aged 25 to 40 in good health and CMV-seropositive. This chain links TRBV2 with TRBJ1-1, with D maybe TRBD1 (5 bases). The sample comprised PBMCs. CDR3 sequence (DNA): TGTGCCAGCAGTGAATTAAGGAAGGGAGGGGACACTGAAGCTTTCTTT. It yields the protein CASSELRKGGDTEAFF.